The rows below give T cell receptor beta chains drawn from one sample of a study of blood T cell repertoires in COVID-19. The data were produced by immunoSEQ multiplex PCR, yet TCRdb's version contains in-frame clones alone and is incomplete. The sample holds 150,000 to 200,000 clones, around 84% seen once. Specimen: peripheral blood. The source is a woman aged 70-85 years with COVID-19, enrolled during active disease. Both conserved end residues are part of each CDR3.

cdr3_aa j_call v_call
CASSLGQWRGNQPQHF TRBJ1-5 TRBV7-8
CASSDGTGRTPLHF TRBJ1-6 TRBV2
CASSLGGGSNEQFF TRBJ2-1 TRBV4-2
CASSPLREAFF TRBJ1-1 TRBV14
CASSLVSGRSTDTQYF TRBJ2-3 TRBV7-8
CASSITPGRATAEAFF TRBJ1-1 TRBV19
CASSSLTGTGLLGGYTF TRBJ1-2 TRBV5-6
CASSLEGTGGFSNQPQHF TRBJ1-5 TRBV7-2
CASSSASGDPYNEQFF TRBJ2-1 TRBV18
CASSRTSGGPPNTGELFF TRBJ2-2 TRBV11-2
CASSLRGVSGNTIYF TRBJ1-3 TRBV28
CASSRQGRLPDYGYTF TRBJ1-2 TRBV6-6
CATSRPHLQGGYEQYF TRBJ2-7 TRBV15
CASSGGGIGNTIYF TRBJ1-3 TRBV18
CASTSGGTNTEAFF TRBJ1-1 TRBV19
CASSQGEREVATDTQYF TRBJ2-3 TRBV4-1
CAWKGGTNFKPYEQYF TRBJ2-7 TRBV30
CASSARRDTEAFF TRBJ1-1 TRBV7-7
CASSSGTSGSMRRETQYF TRBJ2-5 TRBV3-1/TRBV3-2
CASSLTAGGAGEQFF TRBJ2-1 TRBV27
CAARGPTRNTGELFF TRBJ2-2 TRBV2
CSVEIIAGGPNVVNEQFF TRBJ2-1 TRBV29-1
CASSQELAGGTDTQYF TRBJ2-3 TRBV4-2
CSGGAQQETQYF TRBJ2-5 TRBV29-1
CASSSGTGTGAYNEQFF TRBJ2-1 TRBV28
CASSVAGAYGNQPQHF TRBJ1-5 TRBV6-1
CASSLVRQMGQPQHF TRBJ1-5 TRBV7-8
CASNIDRGMNPSTGELFF TRBJ2-2 TRBV5-6
CASSQLPKTGVRRIAQETQYF TRBJ2-5 TRBV3-1/TRBV3-2
CASSPRGTGANVLTF TRBJ2-6 TRBV5-1
CASIQVHEAFF TRBJ1-1 TRBV6-5
CASSLKSLAGDYEQYF TRBJ2-7 TRBV5-4
CASGLGTPYNEQFF TRBJ2-1 TRBV27
CASSSGFGTNGYTF TRBJ1-2 TRBV27
CASSLPTRRREGAYNEQFF TRBJ2-1 TRBV28
CAISLTGNTEAFF TRBJ1-1 TRBV10-3
CASSLVGRREAPQISQYF TRBJ2-3 TRBV5-1
CASSYSLGTTSYNEQFF TRBJ2-1 TRBV5-5
CASSPLGRARSESSYNSPLHF TRBJ1-6 TRBV5-1
CASSPRTGWNTEAFF TRBJ1-1 TRBV3-1/TRBV3-2
CASSAGLRREQFF TRBJ2-1 TRBV6-5
CASSRDREPTGELFF TRBJ2-2 TRBV10-1
CSVAEVLATNTGELFF TRBJ2-2 TRBV29-1